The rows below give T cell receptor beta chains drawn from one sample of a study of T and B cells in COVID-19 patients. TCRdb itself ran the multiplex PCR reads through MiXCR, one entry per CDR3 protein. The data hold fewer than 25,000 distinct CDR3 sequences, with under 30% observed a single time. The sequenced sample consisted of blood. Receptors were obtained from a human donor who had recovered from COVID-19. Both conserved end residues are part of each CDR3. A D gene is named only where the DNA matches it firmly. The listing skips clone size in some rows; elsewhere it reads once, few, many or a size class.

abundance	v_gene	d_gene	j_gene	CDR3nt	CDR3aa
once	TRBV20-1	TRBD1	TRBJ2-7	TGCAGTGCTTTTCCCGGGACAGGGGCCCCTTTCGAGGGCGAGCAGTACTTC	CSAFPGTGAPFEGEQYF
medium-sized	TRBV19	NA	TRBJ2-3	TGTGCCAGTAACCCGACATTCCCTAGCACAGATACGCAGTATTTT	CASNPTFPSTDTQYF
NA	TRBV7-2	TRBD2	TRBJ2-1	TGTGCCAGCAGCTTAGCCGGGGGGGGGAATGAGCAGTTCTTC	CASSLAGGGNEQFF
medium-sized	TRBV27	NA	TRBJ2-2	TGTGCCAGCAGCCCTCTAGGCGGGGAGCTGTTTTTT	CASSPLGGELFF
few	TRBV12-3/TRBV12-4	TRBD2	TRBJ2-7	TGTGCCAGCAGTTTACTAGCGGGGGGCTACGAGCAGTACTTC	CASSLLAGGYEQYF
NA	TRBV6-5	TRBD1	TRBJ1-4	TGTGCCAGCAGTTACTGGGGACGACAGGGGAACGCTAATGAAAAACTGTTTTTT	CASSYWGRQGNANEKLFF
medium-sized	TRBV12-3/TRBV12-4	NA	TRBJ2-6	TGTGCCAGCAGTAAGACGGACATCAACGTCCTGACTTTC	CASSKTDINVLTF
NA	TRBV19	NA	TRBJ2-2	TGTGCCATCAGTGACAGACCGAACACCGGGGAGCTGTTTTTT	CAISDRPNTGELFF
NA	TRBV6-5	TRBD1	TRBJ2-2	TGTGCCAGCAGTGGGGGACAGGGGCCCGGGGAGCTGTTTTTT	CASSGGQGPGELFF
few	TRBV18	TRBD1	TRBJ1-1	TGTGCCAGCTCATCACAAGCCGGGACAGGGTTCATGAACACTGAAGCTTTCTTT	CASSSQAGTGFMNTEAFF
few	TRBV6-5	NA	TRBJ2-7	TGTGCCAGCAGTTACACCAGTAGCTACGGTTACGAGCAGTACTTC	CASSYTSSYGYEQYF
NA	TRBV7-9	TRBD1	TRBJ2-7	TGTGCCAGCAGCCTGTGGGACAGGGGCTACGAGCAGTACTTC	CASSLWDRGYEQYF
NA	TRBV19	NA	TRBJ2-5	TGTGCCAGTAGTATAATAGAACAAGAGACCCAGTACTTC	CASSIIEQETQYF
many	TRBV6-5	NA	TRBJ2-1	TGTGCCAGCAGTTACTCTACAGGATTGGACTACAATGAGCAGTTCTTC	CASSYSTGLDYNEQFF
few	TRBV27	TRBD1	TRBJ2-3	TGTGCCAGCAGTCTCCGGGACAGGGGCTCAGATACGCAGTATTTT	CASSLRDRGSDTQYF
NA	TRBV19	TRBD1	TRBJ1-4	TGTGCCAGTACCCCCAACAGGGGGCTTAGTGAAAAACTGTTTTTT	CASTPNRGLSEKLFF
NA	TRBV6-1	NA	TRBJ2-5	TGTGCCAGCACTCTGAGGTACCAAGAGACCCAGTACTTC	CASTLRYQETQYF
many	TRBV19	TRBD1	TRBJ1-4	TGTGCCAGTAGTTTACGGACAGGACCAAATGAAAAACTGTTTTTT	CASSLRTGPNEKLFF
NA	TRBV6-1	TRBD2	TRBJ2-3	TGTGCCAGCGGCTTTAGCGGGGGGGCTACGCAGTATTTT	CASGFSGGATQYF
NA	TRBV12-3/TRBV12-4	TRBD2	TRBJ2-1	TGTGCCAGCAGTTGGCATAGCGGGGTCCACAATGAGCAGTTCTTC	CASSWHSGVHNEQFF
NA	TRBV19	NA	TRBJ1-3	TGTGCCAGTAGTATAGGAGACACCTCTGGAAACACCATATATTTT	CASSIGDTSGNTIYF
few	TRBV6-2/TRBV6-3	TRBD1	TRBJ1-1	TGTGCCAGCACCCTAGGGGGGACAGGGGCCGAGAACACTGAAGCTTTCTTT	CASTLGGTGAENTEAFF
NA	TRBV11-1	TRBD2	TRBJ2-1	TGTGCCAGCAGCTTAGTTAGCGGGAGTACCTCCTACAATGAGCAGTTCTTC	CASSLVSGSTSYNEQFF
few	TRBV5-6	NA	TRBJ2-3	TGTGCCAGCAGTCAGCTTAGAGGGGATACGCAGTATTTT	CASSQLRGDTQYF
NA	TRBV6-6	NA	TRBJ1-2	TGTGCCAGCAGTGGACCGAGCTATGGCTACACCTTC	CASSGPSYGYTF
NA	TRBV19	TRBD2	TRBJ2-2	TGTGCCAGTAGTATGGGCGGGAGGGCGACCTCCAACACCGGGGAGCTGTTTTTT	CASSMGGRATSNTGELFF
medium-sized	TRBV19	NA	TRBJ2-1	TGTGCCAGTAGTAAAGACTGGGGACACAATGAGCAGTTCTTC	CASSKDWGHNEQFF
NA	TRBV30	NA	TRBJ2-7	TGTGCCTGGAGTTCCAACAGGGACGAGCAGTACTTC	CAWSSNRDEQYF
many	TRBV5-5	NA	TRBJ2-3	TGTGCCAGCAGCTTGGAAGGGCGGGACACAGATACGCAGTATTTT	CASSLEGRDTDTQYF
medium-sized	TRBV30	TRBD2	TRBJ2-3	TGTGCCTGGAAACTAGCGGGAGTCGATACGCAGTATTTT	CAWKLAGVDTQYF
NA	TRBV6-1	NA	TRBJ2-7	TGTGCCAGCAGGCACTCCGGGATCCGGGTCCTCGAGCAGTACTTC	CASRHSGIRVLEQYF
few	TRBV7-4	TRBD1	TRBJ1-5	TGTGCCAGCAGCTTAGACCGATCCCGAGAGGGGGGACAGAGCAATCAGCCCCAGCATTTT	CASSLDRSREGGQSNQPQHF
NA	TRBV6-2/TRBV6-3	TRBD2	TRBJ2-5	TGTGCCAGCAGCCGTGGACTAGCGGGGCAAGAGACCCAGTACTTC	CASSRGLAGQETQYF
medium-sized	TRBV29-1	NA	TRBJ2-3	TGCAGCGTTGATGCAGCCACAGATACGCAGTATTTT	CSVDAATDTQYF
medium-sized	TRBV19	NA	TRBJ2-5	TGTGCCAGTAGTATAGCCAGGCAAGAGACCCAGTACTTC	CASSIARQETQYF
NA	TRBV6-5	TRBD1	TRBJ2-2	TGTGCCACAATGGGACAGACGATTTCCGGGGAGCTGTTTTTT	CATMGQTISGELFF
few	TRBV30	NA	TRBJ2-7	TGTGCCTGGACCAGGAATTACGAGCAGTACTTC	CAWTRNYEQYF